The 25 T cell receptor beta chains given below trace back to one sample, sequenced in a study of human T cells and chemical hapten exposure (dated by TCRdb to the early 2020s). Interpreted using the paper, the time point label stands for: patch test 1, 2 weeks after DPC sensitization. What the treatment or condition label conveys for this sample: therapeutic diphenylcyclopropenone sensitization with weekly scalp DPC. Library preparation employed RACE. Sequencing took place on a NextSeq 500. Using fastp trimming at Q25 and MiXCR clonotype assembly, TCRdb reanalyzed the public sequencing data and kept in-frame beta chains. Each record represents a unique CDR3 protein, reported with the most common genes and DNA among its rows. The sample includes under 65,000 distinct CDR3 sequences, with around 9% observed a single time. The ten top clones hold 3.5% to 5% of the sample. Sequences were derived from whole blood, sampled in connection with sensitization to the hapten diphenylcyclopropenone (DPC). The receptors stem from a woman in her 50s with alopecia areata. Some clones in this sample may be carry-over from other donors' samples.

This clonotype appeared many times. The chain has TRBV7-9 and TRBJ2-5; maybe TRBD2 (5 bases). Germline V CDR1 and CDR2: SEHNR, FQNEAQ (reference sequence). V dropped 0 bases and J dropped 1 base, with 6 bases sitting between them. The CDR3 extends over 14 amino acids. The CDR3 coding sequence is TGTGCCAGCAGCTTAGCGGGGAGCCAAGAGACCCAGTACTTC. The encoded protein is CASSLAGSQETQYF.

This clonotype was detected ten times or more. CDR3 amino acids: CSVHSGYSYNEQFF. CDR3 bases: TGCAGCGTTCATAGCGGATACTCCTACAATGAGCAGTTCTTC. The rearrangement uses TRBV29-1 and TRBJ2-1; D is perhaps TRBD2 (6 bases). Germline CDR1 is SQVTM and CDR2 is ANQGSEA. The V end lost 5 bases, the J end lost 0 bases, and 11 bases lay between the germline ends. CDR3 length equals 14 residues.

This clonotype was counted ten times or more. This sequence joins TRBV7-9 and TRBJ2-1; 10 bases map to TRBD2. The germline V gene has CDR1 SEHNR and CDR2 FQNEAQ (reference sequence). Losses at the gene ends were 4 bases for V and 2 bases for J; bases not matched to a gene: 5. The CDR3 has 16 amino acids. The CDR3 reads CASSYRTSGAYNEQFF. In nucleotides, the CDR3 is TGTGCCAGCAGCTACCGGACTAGCGGCGCCTACAATGAGCAGTTCTTC.

This clonotype was detected many times. The chain recombines TRBV11-2 with TRBJ2-1; 11 bases agree with TRBD2. This CDR3 has 14 amino acids. J gave up 7 bases and V 5 bases, and 4 bases lay outside the gene matches. Germline V gene lookup returns CDR1 SGHAT and CDR2 FQNNGV. In DNA, the CDR3 is TGTGCCAGCAGCCATCCTAGCGGGAGGAATGAGCAGTTCTTC. It encodes CASSHPSGRNEQFF.

The rearrangement joins TRBV4-1 to TRBJ2-3; D may be TRBD2 (5 bases). This CDR3 has 15 amino acids. V gave up 1 base and J gave up 0 bases, with 8 bases separating them. Germline-derived CDR1 and CDR2 are MGHRA and YSYEKL. The CDR3 protein is CASSQAGYSTDTQYF. The CDR3 bases are TGCGCCAGCAGCCAAGCGGGGTATAGCACAGATACGCAGTATTTT.

This clonotype was detected only a few times. The chain combines TRBV20-1 with TRBJ2-2; D is perhaps TRBD1 or TRBD2 (6 bases each). V was clipped by 6 bases and J by 2 bases, with 22 bases between them. The CDR3 loop spans 17 amino acids. Germline values: CDR1 DFQATT, CDR2 SNEGSKA (reference sequence). CDR3 DNA: TGCAGTGCCAGGGGCAGGAGGCGGGAAAACAACACCGGGGAGCTGTTTTTT. It is translated as CSARGRRRENNTGELFF.

In this sample, this clonotype turned up many times. CDR3: CSAVWQDTQYF. In DNA form, the CDR3 reads TGCAGCGCGGTGTGGCAAGATACGCAGTATTTT. V usage is TRBV20-1 and J usage is TRBJ2-3; no clear D. The CDR3 covers 11 residues. Germline CDR1 and CDR2: DFQATT and SNEGSKA (reference sequence).

Ten or more counts support this clonotype. The V gene is TRBV2, the J gene TRBJ1-1; D possibly corresponds to TRBD1 (5 bases). This CDR3 region has 12 residues. Germline values: CDR1 SNHLY, CDR2 FYNNEI. Trimming removed 8 bases at V and 2 bases at J, with 9 bases between. CDR3 in amino acids: CASATVNTEAFF. The DNA of the CDR3 is TGTGCCAGCGCGACAGTAAACACTGAAGCTTTCTTT.

This clonotype has a count of ten or more. This chain links TRBV3-1 with TRBJ2-5, with 10 nucleotides matching TRBD2. Trimming cost V 4 bases and J 5 bases; bases outside gene matches: 10. The CDR3 spans 16 residues. From germline, CDR1 is LGHDT and CDR2 YNNKEL (reference sequence). CDR3 sequence (DNA): TGTGCCAGCAGCCGCGTCACTAGCGGGAAGGGGGAGACCCAGTACTTC. Translated, it gives CASSRVTSGKGETQYF.

The chain links TRBV29-1 to TRBJ2-5; TRBD2 matches at 8 bases. This CDR3 spans 14 amino acids. The trim removed 0 bases at V and 6 bases at J, leaving 6 bases unmatched. Germline V gene lookup returns CDR1 SQVTM and CDR2 ANQGSEA. CDR3 in DNA: TGCAGCGTTGAAGATCTAGCGGGTTGGAAGACCCAGTACTTC. Its protein is CSVEDLAGWKTQYF.

This clonotype was counted only a few times. The chain carries TRBV10-3 and TRBJ2-2, with TRBD1 as a possible D gene (6 bases). The CDR3 has 13 residues. The germline CDR1 and CDR2 sequences are ENHRY and SYGVKD. Trimming took off 10 bases at V and 5 bases at J, with 14 bases between the two ends. The DNA of the CDR3 is TGTGCCACAAGACCCACAGGGACCGGGGAGCTGTTTTTT. Its translation: CATRPTGTGELFF.

This clonotype was seen ten or more times. This sequence joins TRBV20-1 and TRBJ1-1; TRBD1 is a possible D gene (5 bases). The V gene's germline CDR1 is DFQATT and CDR2 SNEGSKA (reference sequence). The CDR3 runs 14 residues. Trimming removed 1 base from V and 1 base from J, with 10 bases in between. The CDR3 sequence: CSARAHGTNTEAFF. Here the CDR3 DNA reads TGCAGTGCTAGAGCCCATGGGACGAACACTGAAGCTTTCTTT.

This chain uses TRBV27 with TRBJ2-3; 10 bases are a match to TRBD2. CDR1 is MNHEY and CDR2 is SMNVEV in the germline V gene (reference sequence). The junction had 11 bases not matched to a gene; V was cut back by 3 bases and J by 14 bases. CDR3 length equals 14 residues. CDR3 bases: TGTGCCAGCAGTTTTACTAGCGGGACCCTAAGAACGTATTTT. This encodes CASSFTSGTLRTYF.

This rearrangement joins TRBV23-1 to TRBJ2-3; TRBD2 matches 7 bases. TRBV23-1 is filed as an ORF, its function uncertain. The V gene end was trimmed by 6 bases and the J gene end by 0 bases; junction bases not matched to a gene: 9. The CDR3 loop spans 16 amino acids. In nucleotides, the CDR3 is TGCGCCAGCAGCCGGGACTACCTCTGGAGCACAGATACGCAGTATTTT. Protein: CASSRDYLWSTDTQYF.

The sample holds many counts of this clonotype. The chain has TRBV7-2 and TRBJ2-3; 10 bases are shared with TRBD2. The trim removed 1 base at V and 0 bases at J, leaving 7 bases unmatched. The length of the CDR3 is 18 residues. Germline V gene data show CDR1 as SGHTA and CDR2 as FQGNSA. The CDR3 protein is CASSLVGLAVTSTDTQYF. CDR3 coding DNA: TGTGCCAGCAGCTTAGTAGGACTAGCGGTTACTAGCACAGATACGCAGTATTTT.

This clonotype was seen at least ten times. This chain links TRBV6-6 with TRBJ2-1; D might be TRBD2 (6 bases). There are 16 residues in the CDR3. Trimming took 2 bases from V and 5 from J, leaving 16 bases between them. From germline, CDR1 is MNHNY and CDR2 SVGAGI (reference sequence). CDR3: CASSYGGISWDNEQFF. For the CDR3, the DNA is TGTGCCAGCAGTTACGGGGGGATTAGCTGGGACAATGAGCAGTTCTTC.

This clonotype occurred many times. The V call is TRBV7-7, the J call TRBJ2-3; D gene uncertain. The CDR3 sequence is 14 residues long. V lost 1 base and J lost 3, with 8 bases in between. Germline V gives CDR1 SSHAT, CDR2 FNYEAQ (reference sequence). The CDR3 DNA follows: TGTGCCAGCAGCTTAGGAGTAATGACAGATACGCAGTATTTT. Protein product: CASSLGVMTDTQYF. The whole variable domain, filled in from reference TRBV7-7 and TRBJ2-3, reads GAGVSQSPRYKVTKRGQDVTLRCDPISSHATLYWYQQALGQGPEFLTYFNYEAQPDKSGLPSDRFSAERPEGSISTLTIQRTEQRDSAMYRCASSLGVMTDTQYFGPGTRLTVL.

Notes on this clonotype: One base away lies a much larger clone, so this may be a sequencing read error. V is TRBV12-3 or TRBV12-4 and J is TRBJ2-2; D remains ambiguous. V was cut by 2 bases and J by 5 bases, with 9 bases left in between. The CDR3 consists of 14 residues. Here the CDR3 reads CASSLWEGTGELFF. In nucleotides, the CDR3 is TGTGCCAGCAGTTTATGGGAAGGGACCGGGGAGCTGTTTTTT.

CDR3 residues: CASSSRGTGYGYTF. The DNA of the CDR3 is TGTGCCAGCAGTTCCCGAGGGACAGGGTATGGCTACACCTTC. The rearrangement uses TRBV28 and TRBJ1-2, with 9 bases fitting TRBD1. V shed 4 bases and J 5 bases; nucleotides not matched to a gene: 5. This CDR3 is built from 14 residues. CDR1 and CDR2 from the germline V gene are MDHEN and SYDVKM.

This clonotype was observed many times. The V and J genes are TRBV7-2 and TRBJ2-5; TRBD2 agrees at 7 bases. The CDR3 extends over 13 amino acids. Germline-derived CDR1 and CDR2 are SGHTA and FQGNSA. V was clipped by 3 bases and J by 5 bases; unmatched bases: 3. The CDR3 region is CASSFTGGETQYF. The CDR3 DNA reads TGTGCCAGCAGCTTCACGGGGGGTGAGACCCAGTACTTC.

This clonotype was counted many times. The rearrangement joins TRBV29-1 to TRBJ2-3; D tentatively reads TRBD1 or TRBD2 (5 bases each). Germline assignment: CDR1 SQVTM and CDR2 ANQGSEA. The CDR3 is 15 residues long. V lost 7 bases, J lost 0 bases, and 17 bases lay in between. CDR3 region: CSAEGSVGSTDTQYF. The CDR3, as DNA: TGCAGCGCCGAGGGGTCTGTAGGAAGCACAGATACGCAGTATTTT.

The V gene is TRBV20-1, the J gene TRBJ1-2, with D possibly TRBD1 on 6 matching bases. Germline V gene lookup returns CDR1 DFQATT and CDR2 SNEGSKA (reference sequence). The CDR3 spans 15 residues. Trimming pared 5 bases from V and 8 bases from J, leaving 24 bases between. The DNA of the CDR3 is TGCAGTGCTCGACCTGGACAGCCCTACAGCGGGGGCTACACCTTC. The encoded protein is CSARPGQPYSGGYTF.

This clonotype was seen many times. The chain joins TRBV6-2 or TRBV6-3 to TRBJ2-7; D is unclear. Germline V lookup: CDR1 MNHEY, CDR2 SVGEGT. V lost 4 bases and J lost 2, with 12 bases in between. There are 14 residues in the CDR3. The CDR3: CASSSTRVAYEQYF. The CDR3, as DNA: TGTGCCAGCAGTTCGACAAGGGTCGCCTACGAGCAGTACTTC.

The chain carries TRBV5-6 and TRBJ2-2; D is uncertain. The germline V gene encodes CDR1 SGHDT and CDR2 YYEEEE. The CDR3 extends over 14 amino acids. V gave up 5 bases and J gave up 4 bases, with 12 bases separating them. CDR3 protein: CASRRRPATGELFF. The CDR3 DNA is TGTGCCAGCAGACGTCGCCCCGCCACCGGGGAGCTGTTTTTT.

The chain is built from TRBV27 and TRBJ1-6; D is unclear. The V gene lost 3 bases and the J gene lost 5 bases, with 14 bases spanning the gap. CDR1 is MNHEY and CDR2 is SMNVEV in the germline V gene (reference sequence). The CDR3 extends over 16 amino acids. The CDR3 is CASSFVVGVNNSPLHF. Written as DNA, the CDR3 is TGTGCCAGCAGTTTTGTGGTTGGTGTCAATAATTCACCCCTCCACTTT.